The sequence of this TCR beta chain was determined in a study of blood T cell repertoires in COVID-19. Study overall: Whether acute or convalescent, the COVID-19 samples came from the United States, Italy and Spain. From T cells, B-cell-depleted T cells, or PBMCs came the material, which was cDNA or gDNA.

In the study's own analysis: Estimation of nucleated cell counts relied on the amplification of reference gene primers. Data came from immunoSEQ multiplex PCR; TCRdb stores just in-frame clones and leaves some out. V and J calls and clone size are those listed in that table; D and trimming were worked out from the DNA. The table lists about 110,000 clones, around 85% of them singletons. The sequence derives from a human donor in a cohort sampled during active COVID-19. The sequenced sample consisted of peripheral blood.

CDR3: CATTSGLATDTQYF. In nucleotides, the CDR3 is TGTGCCACCACCAGTGGACTAGCGACAGATACGCAGTATTTT. V gene TRBV6-6 combines with J gene TRBJ2-3; 9 bases map to TRBD2. CDR1 and CDR2 (germline): MNHNY, SVGAGI (reference sequence). The V gene end was trimmed by 10 bases and the J gene end by 3 bases; junction bases not matched to a gene: 8. The CDR3 sequence is 14 residues long.